This TCR beta chain was recorded in a study of OX40 agonist ivuxolimab in advanced cancers. The overall study: Patients were dosed intravenously with ivuxolimab at 0.01 to 10 mg/kg every 2 weeks. Subjects had a mean age of around 63 years, with a range of about 23 to 90; roughly 83% were male. Three patients, one with hepatocellular carcinoma and two with cutaneous melanoma, achieved partial responses.

The data were produced by immunoSEQ multiplex PCR, yet TCRdb's version contains in-frame clones alone and is incomplete. The table has about 84,000 clones, more than 80% seen once; the top ten hold less than 3.5%. Germline V gene lookup returns CDR1 MNHEY and CDR2 SMNVEV (reference sequence). The CDR3 totals 13 residues. V lost 4 bases to trimming and J lost 5 bases, with 11 bases between them. This TCR was recovered from an adult with an advanced solid tumor such as melanoma, head and neck, liver or kidney cancer. The specimen was CD4+ or CD8+ T cells sorted from blood, collected in a trial of the OX40 agonist ivuxolimab. The chain uses TRBV27 and TRBJ2-5; no clear D gene. CDR3 nucleotides: TGTGCCAGCAGTTGGTATCGTGGGGAGACCCAGTACTTC. This codes for CASSWYRGETQYF.